This entry lists 12 T cell receptor beta chains sequenced from one sample in a study of blood T cell repertoires in COVID-19. TCRdb keeps only in-frame clones here, not all; method: immunoSEQ multiplex PCR. The sample records around 100,000 clones, roughly 86% being singletons. The sample comprised peripheral blood. Receptor source: a man aged 35 to 55 with acute or convalescent COVID-19.

The chain is built from TRBV9 and TRBJ2-2; 16 bases map to TRBD2. Unmatched junction bases numbered 5, after V lost 2 bases and J lost 4 bases. The CDR3 length is 18 residues. Germline lookup yields CDR1 SGDLS and CDR2 YYNGEE. The CDR3 nucleotides are TGTGCCAGCAGCGTGGGACTAGCGGGGGGGCCGCGCACCGGGGAGCTGTTTTTT. Translated: CASSVGLAGGPRTGELFF. The variable domain in full, with the rest retrieved from reference TRBV9 and TRBJ2-2, is DSGVTQTPKHLITATGQRVTLRCSPRSGDLSVYWYQQSLDQGLQFLIQYYNGEERAKGNILERFSAQQFPDLHSELNLSSLELGDSALYFCASSVGLAGGPRTGELFFGEGSRLTVL.

This chain links TRBV7-9 with TRBJ1-1; D remains ambiguous. The CDR3 runs to 13 residues. Germline CDR1 and CDR2: SEHNR and FQNEAQ (reference sequence). V dropped 4 bases and J dropped 6 bases, with 12 bases sitting between them. The CDR3 is CASSSPSRPEAFF. The CDR3 nucleotides read TGTGCCAGCAGCTCCCCGTCCCGTCCTGAAGCTTTCTTT. Filled out from reference TRBV7-9 and TRBJ1-1, the complete variable domain reads DTGVSQNPRHKITKRGQNVTFRCDPISEHNRLYWYRQTLGQGPEFLTYFQNEAQLEKSRLLSDRFSAERPKGSFSTLEIQRTEQGDSAMYLCASSSPSRPEAFFGQGTRLTVV.

This sequence joins TRBV15 and TRBJ1-5, with 7 positions matching TRBD1. The germline V gene encodes CDR1 LNHNV and CDR2 YYDKDF (reference sequence). V was clipped by 8 bases and J by 7 bases; unmatched bases: 8. There are 13 residues in the CDR3. CDR3 loop: CATSMTGRQPQHF. CDR3 bases: TGTGCCACCTCGATGACAGGGCGGCAGCCCCAGCATTTT.

With respect to this clone: Distinct nucleotide sequences in the sample also encode this CDR3. CDR3 in DNA: TGTGCCAGCAGTTTGGGGGGGAACACTGAAGCTTTCTTT. This encodes CASSLGGNTEAFF. The chain recombines TRBV12-3 or TRBV12-4 with TRBJ1-1; TRBD1 might be the D (5 bases). This CDR3 contains 13 residues. The V and J ends lost 3 bases and 1 base respectively, with 6 bases between them.

CDR3 DNA sequence: TGTGCCAGCAGCTTTCCGGGACAGGGGACGAAGACCCAGTACTTC. Protein sequence: CASSFPGQGTKTQYF. This sequence joins TRBV7-9 and TRBJ2-5, with 10 bases lining up with TRBD1. With V trimmed by 3 bases and J by 6 bases, 7 bases remained unmatched. The length of the CDR3 is 15 residues. CDR1 and CDR2 (germline): SEHNR, FQNEAQ (reference sequence).

This clone was counted a single time. The CDR3 bases are TGCGCCAGCAGCTTGGGTGTACGGAGCTCCTACAATGAGCAGTTCTTC. Protein sequence: CASSLGVRSSYNEQFF. The chain recombines TRBV5-1 with TRBJ2-1; the D is unclear. V was shortened by 0 bases and J by 0 bases, with 10 bases between the two germline ends. CDR1 and CDR2 (germline): SGHRS, YFSETQ. The CDR3 spans 16 residues.

To note about this clone: The same CDR3 is also encoded by other DNA sequences in this sample. J is TRBJ1-2 and V is TRBV19; D perhaps matches TRBD1 (5 bases). The V gene's germline CDR1 is LNHDA and CDR2 SQIVND (reference sequence). V was trimmed by 1 base and J by 3 bases, leaving 6 bases between them. The CDR3 loop spans 13 amino acids. The CDR3 DNA is TGTGCCAGTAGTATAGGCAGGGACTATGGCTACACCTTC. Encoded protein: CASSIGRDYGYTF.

V and J are TRBV11-3 and TRBJ1-6, with D tentatively TRBD1 (5 bases). The V end lost 5 bases, the J end lost 7 bases, and 15 bases lay between the germline ends. CDR3 length: 15 residues. In germline, CDR1 is SGHNT, CDR2 YENEEA. CDR3 sequence reads: CASSLNRQSNSPLHF. DNA for the CDR3: TGTGCCAGCAGCCTAAACCGACAGTCGAATTCACCCCTCCACTTT.

The chain combines TRBV3-1 (or the pseudogene TRBV3-2) with TRBJ2-3, with 8 nucleotides matching TRBD1. This CDR3 spans 15 amino acids. The germline CDR1 and CDR2 sequences are LGHDT and YNNKEL (reference sequence). J was trimmed by 4 bases and V by 4 bases; bases with no gene match: 7. CDR3 DNA sequence: TGTGCCAGCAGCCGCATTGGACAGGGCGCAGATACGCAGTATTTT. It specifies CASSRIGQGADTQYF.

Worth noting for this clone: A junction boundary mismatches the germline segment, possibly from a read error. V gene TRBV27 combines with J gene TRBJ1-5, with TRBD1 as a possible D gene (5 bases). From germline, CDR1 is MNHEY and CDR2 SMNVEV (reference sequence). The length of the CDR3 is 14 residues. The CDR3 sequence is CASSFQGSHQPQHF. The CDR3 coding sequence is TGTGCCAGCAGTTTTCAGGGTAGCCATCAGCCCCAGCATTTT.

This clone showed up just a few times. The same CDR3 also results from other DNA sequences found in this sample. The DNA of the CDR3 is TGTGCCAGCAGCCCTACTAGCACAGATACGCAGTATTTT. As protein: CASSPTSTDTQYF. This chain links TRBV11-3 with TRBJ2-3, with D uncertain. This CDR3 contains 13 residues. CDR1 and CDR2 (germline): SGHNT, YENEEA. V lost 5 bases and J 0 bases, leaving 6 bases between the germline ends.

The V and J genes are TRBV7-2 and TRBJ2-1; 8 nucleotides agree with TRBD1. V was clipped by 2 bases and J by 2 bases; unmatched bases: 2. The CDR3 runs 15 residues. Germline assignment: CDR1 SGHTA and CDR2 FQGNSA. CDR3 sequence: CASSLMTGAYNEQFF. CDR3 DNA: TGTGCCAGCAGCTTAATGACAGGGGCCTACAATGAGCAGTTCTTC. The variable domain in full, with the rest retrieved from reference TRBV7-2 and TRBJ2-1, is GAGVSQSPSNKVTEKGKDVELRCDPISGHTALYWYRQSLGQGLEFLIYFQGNSAPDKSGLPSDRFSAERTGGSVSTLTIQRTQQEDSAVYLCASSLMTGAYNEQFFGPGTRLTVL.